The 25 T cell receptor beta chains below were found in one sample sequenced in a study of post-analysis software for immune sequencing data. Study outcomes and limitations: About 5 TRBV segments (TRBV5-6, TRBV5-1 and TRBV20-1 among them) occurred more frequently in patients than in controls.

These receptors' targets are unknown. Unique molecular identifiers were carried by the TCR beta cDNA libraries. TCRdb redid the calling of the PCR reads with MiXCR, one entry per CDR3 protein. The repertoire consists of around 400,000 distinct CDR3 sequences, with roughly 30% occurring once and the leading ten covering around 15%. The sequenced sample consisted of blood. The receptors were gathered from a girl between 5 and 17 years old with multiple sclerosis.

The J gene is TRBJ2-1, the V gene TRBV7-9; D is possibly TRBD2 (6 bases). The CDR3 extends over 14 amino acids. V was cut by 3 bases and J by 8 bases, with 14 bases left in between. Per the germline V gene, CDR1 is SEHNR and CDR2 is FQNEAQ (reference sequence). CDR3 in DNA: TGTGCCAGCAGCTTTCTAGAGCGGGCCGATGAGCAGTTCTTC. It is translated as CASSFLERADEQFF.

This clonotype was observed a handful of times. CDR3 nucleotide sequence: TGCAGCGTTCGGCAGGGGACTGAAGCTTTCTTT. Encoded protein: CSVRQGTEAFF. The rearrangement joins TRBV29-1 to TRBJ1-1, with a possible D match to TRBD1 (6 bases). CDR3 length equals 11 residues. Germline assignment: CDR1 SQVTM and CDR2 ANQGSEA. With 5 bases removed from V and 5 bases from J, the gap between germline ends came to 9 bases.

The chain joins TRBV2 to TRBJ1-1; no firm D call. The CDR3 covers 12 residues. The germline V gene encodes CDR1 SNHLY and CDR2 FYNNEI. V lost 4 bases to trimming and J lost 7 bases, with 10 bases between them. CDR3 protein: CASSAGIHEAFF. The CDR3 bases are TGTGCCAGCAGTGCTGGGATACATGAAGCTTTCTTT.

CDR3 loop: CASSLGTGTGYYEQYF. The CDR3 DNA reads TGCGCCAGCAGCTTAGGAACCGGGACAGGATACTACGAGCAGTACTTC. The rearrangement joins TRBV5-1 to TRBJ2-7; 8 bases are shared with TRBD1. The CDR3 covers 16 residues. V shed 2 bases, J shed 3 bases, and the junction held 10 bases outside the gene matches. Per the germline V gene, CDR1 is SGHRS and CDR2 is YFSETQ.

This sequence joins TRBV5-1 and TRBJ2-1, with D possibly matching TRBD2 (5 bases). Germline CDR1 reads SGHRS; CDR2 reads YFSETQ. This CDR3 has 13 amino acids. Trimming took off 2 bases at V and 8 bases at J, with 11 bases between the two ends. The CDR3 region is CASSLDGIHEQFF. The CDR3 nucleotides read TGCGCCAGCAGCTTAGACGGGATTCATGAGCAGTTCTTC.

The V call is TRBV7-2, the J call TRBJ1-1, with D maybe TRBD1 (5 bases). CDR1 is SGHTA and CDR2 is FQGNSA in the germline V gene. V dropped 5 bases and J dropped 1 base, with 11 bases sitting between them. CDR3 length equals 14 residues. Written as DNA, the CDR3 is TGTGCCAGCAGCGTGTGGGGCCGGAACACTGAAGCTTTCTTT. It translates to CASSVWGRNTEAFF.

J is TRBJ2-1 and V is TRBV12-3 or TRBV12-4; either TRBD1 or TRBD2 may fit D (6 bases each). This CDR3 is built from 14 residues. Deletions cut 4 bases from V and 5 bases from J, with 12 bases between. As DNA, the CDR3 is TGTGCCAGCAGTTGCGGGGACACCAACAATGAGCAGTTCTTC. This sequence encodes CASSCGDTNNEQFF.

The rearrangement joins TRBV12-5 to TRBJ2-3; tentative D call: TRBD2 (5 bases). Trimming pared 5 bases from V and 1 base from J, leaving 10 bases between. The CDR3 runs 14 residues. Germline V gene data show CDR1 as LGHNT and CDR2 as FRNRAP. The CDR3 region is CASGGPGGTDTQYF. As DNA, the CDR3 is TGTGCTAGTGGTGGGCCCGGGGGCACAGATACGCAGTATTTT.

The rearrangement links TRBV15 to TRBJ2-1; D is undetermined. Germline CDR1 LNHNV, CDR2 YYDKDF (reference sequence). The CDR3 extends over 16 amino acids. V lost 5 bases and J 0 bases, leaving 14 bases between the germline ends. The CDR3 bases are TGTGCCACCAGCGTGCGGACCCTGAGCTCCTACAATGAGCAGTTCTTC. It yields the protein CATSVRTLSSYNEQFF.

The table lists this clonotype with a few counts. The V gene is TRBV27, the J gene TRBJ1-1; D is possibly TRBD1 (5 bases). The germline V gene encodes CDR1 MNHEY and CDR2 SMNVEV (reference sequence). The CDR3 length is 13 residues. V lost 6 bases and J lost 4, with 12 bases in between. As DNA, the CDR3 is TGTGCCAGCAGCCCCAGGGTGTTCACTGAAGCTTTCTTT. It encodes CASSPRVFTEAFF.

V is TRBV29-1 and J is TRBJ1-2; D unclear. Looked up from germline, CDR1 is SQVTM and CDR2 is ANQGSEA. The CDR3 consists of 12 residues. Trimming removed 6 bases from V and 4 bases from J, with 12 bases in between. The CDR3 DNA reads as TGCAGCGTAAAAGGAGGAACCTATGGCTACACCTTC. It encodes CSVKGGTYGYTF.

The chain recombines TRBV7-9 with TRBJ2-1; D gene uncertain. V dropped 7 bases and J dropped 3 bases, with 13 bases sitting between them. CDR3 length equals 14 residues. Germline V lookup: CDR1 SEHNR, CDR2 FQNEAQ (reference sequence). CDR3: CASTPPIFYNEQFF. CDR3 nucleotide sequence: TGTGCCAGCACCCCCCCAATTTTCTACAATGAGCAGTTCTTC.

This clonotype was observed many times. This sequence joins TRBV7-2 and TRBJ2-1; D assignment may be TRBD1 or TRBD2 (5 bases each). Trimming took 5 bases from V and 6 from J, leaving 17 bases between them. The CDR3 contains 15 residues. The V gene's germline CDR1 is SGHTA and CDR2 FQGNSA. The CDR3 loop is CASSPGARLGNEQFF. Here the CDR3 DNA reads TGTGCCAGCAGCCCCGGGGCCAGGTTAGGCAATGAGCAGTTCTTC. Looking up the rest from reference TRBV7-2 and TRBJ2-1 gives the full variable domain: GAGVSQSPSNKVTEKGKDVELRCDPISGHTALYWYRQSLGQGLEFLIYFQGNSAPDKSGLPSDRFSAERTGGSVSTLTIQRTQQEDSAVYLCASSPGARLGNEQFFGPGTRLTVL.

This clonotype was seen a handful of times. CDR3 nucleotides: TGTGCCAGCAGCTTAGGATCAGGGACCACAGATACGCAGTATTTT. This sequence encodes CASSLGSGTTDTQYF. The chain links TRBV7-2 to TRBJ2-3; the D call may be TRBD1 or TRBD2 (5 bases each). Trimming removed 1 base at V and 2 bases at J, with 10 bases between. This CDR3 comprises 15 residues. Germline V gene sequence: CDR1 SGHTA, CDR2 FQGNSA.

The J gene is TRBJ2-3, the V gene TRBV20-1; 10 bases agree with TRBD2. CDR3 length equals 16 residues. CDR1 DFQATT and CDR2 SNEGSKA come from the germline V gene (reference sequence). Trimming removed 1 base from V and 2 bases from J; junction bases left unmatched: 6. For the CDR3, the DNA is TGCAGTGCTAGAGTCGGACTAGCGGAGATCACAGATACGCAGTATTTT. It codes for CSARVGLAEITDTQYF.

The chain carries TRBV6-6 and TRBJ2-1; a weak D match, TRBD2 (7 bases). Trimming removed 7 bases from V and 4 bases from J, with 17 bases in between. Germline V gives CDR1 MNHNY, CDR2 SVGAGI (reference sequence). This CDR3 spans 15 amino acids. The CDR3 DNA reads TGTGCCAGCATAGGGGGGGCTAGCAGTTACAATGAGCAGTTCTTC. Its translation: CASIGGASSYNEQFF.

This chain connects TRBV12-3 or TRBV12-4 to TRBJ1-5; 8 bases align to TRBD1. This CDR3 spans 16 amino acids. J lost 2 bases, V lost 7 bases, and 10 bases had no gene match. CDR3 coding DNA: TGTGCCAGCACTCTGGCCACAGGGGGGGGCAATCAGCCCCAGCATTTT. It codes for CASTLATGGGNQPQHF.

The chain has TRBV4-1 and TRBJ2-4; D possibly matches TRBD1 or TRBD2 (5 bases each). Deletions cut 2 bases from V and 0 bases from J, with 23 bases between. CDR3 length: 20 amino acids. From germline, CDR1 is MGHRA and CDR2 YSYEKL. Here the CDR3 DNA reads TGCGCCAGCAGCCAACTCCCTATCCGCCCGGGACCCCTAGCCAAAAACATTCAGTACTTC. This sequence encodes CASSQLPIRPGPLAKNIQYF.

This clonotype was picked up a small number of times. V and J are TRBV6-6 and TRBJ2-5; D is possibly TRBD2 (6 bases). V lost 2 bases, J lost 3 bases, and 13 bases lay in between. CDR1 and CDR2 from the germline V gene are MNHNY and SVGAGI (reference sequence). The CDR3 consists of 15 residues. DNA for the CDR3: TGTGCCAGCAGTTACGGGTACGGGGGAGAAGAGACCCAGTACTTC. Translation gives CASSYGYGGEETQYF.

This clonotype was picked up a small number of times. This rearrangement joins TRBV5-1 to TRBJ2-6; 10 bases are shared with TRBD1. Trimming at V came to 0 bases and at J to 0 bases, leaving 9 bases not matched to a gene. Germline V gene sequence: CDR1 SGHRS, CDR2 YFSETQ. The CDR3 is made up of 20 amino acids. CDR3 amino acids: CASSLARQGAIVSGANVLTF. The CDR3 bases are TGCGCCAGCAGCTTGGCCCGACAGGGGGCAATCGTCTCTGGGGCCAACGTCCTGACTTTC.

This clonotype has more than one count but fewer than ten. The chain combines TRBV7-9 with TRBJ1-4, with 7 bases that match TRBD1. Germline CDR1 is SEHNR and CDR2 is FQNEAQ (reference sequence). Trimming removed 6 bases from V and 8 bases from J; junction bases left unmatched: 15. The CDR3 has 16 residues. CDR3: CASSYLSDRIGEKLFF. The CDR3 nucleotides read TGTGCCAGCAGTTACCTTTCGGACAGGATTGGGGAAAAACTGTTTTTT.

The CDR3 nucleotides are TGTGCCAGCAGGAATGGGGGGGCTTCCTACGAGCAGTACTTC. It is translated as CASRNGGASYEQYF. The chain combines TRBV12-3 or TRBV12-4 with TRBJ2-7, with D tentatively TRBD2 (7 bases). The V gene lost 6 bases and the J gene lost 1 base, with 13 bases spanning the gap. The CDR3 is made up of 14 amino acids.

As for this clonotype: A much larger clone lies a single base off, so this may be a read error. The chain recombines TRBV29-1 with TRBJ2-1; 9 nucleotides line up with TRBD1. CDR3 length: 14 residues. Germline V gene data show CDR1 as SQVTM and CDR2 as ANQGSEA. The DNA for the CDR3 is TGCAACGTCGACAGGGGGTTCACCTACAATGAGCAGTTCTTC. Its protein product is CNVDRGFTYNEQFF.

The chain has TRBV12-3 or TRBV12-4 and TRBJ1-5, with TRBD1 as a possible D gene (5 bases). Trimming removed 5 bases from V and 2 bases from J, with 13 bases in between. There are 15 residues in the CDR3. CDR3 residues: CASSIGTRGNQPQHF. The DNA of the CDR3 is TGTGCCAGCAGTATTGGGACCAGGGGCAATCAGCCCCAGCATTTT.

The rearrangement uses TRBV6-1 and TRBJ2-1; a possible D gene is TRBD1 (6 bases). The CDR3 is made up of 17 amino acids. V lost 2 bases, J lost 7 bases, and 21 bases lay in between. The germline V gene has CDR1 MNHNS and CDR2 SASEGT. The CDR3 spells CASSEIRSGGAENEQFF. The CDR3 DNA sequence: TGTGCCAGCAGTGAAATTAGGTCTGGGGGCGCGGAGAATGAGCAGTTCTTC.